This is a list of T cell receptor beta chains from one sample in a study of OX40 agonist ivuxolimab in advanced cancers. This table comes from immunoSEQ multiplex PCR, and its TCRdb copy is limited to in-frame clones, with some not included. The sample gives 72,000 or so clones, roughly 87% of which show up once; approximately 1.3% is in the top ten. Sequencing was performed on CD4+ or CD8+ T cells sorted from blood, taken in a trial of the OX40 agonist ivuxolimab. These receptors were taken from an adult with an advanced solid tumor such as melanoma, head and neck, liver or kidney cancer. Both conserved end residues are part of each CDR3. Each record gives: V gene, D gene, clone size, J gene, CDR3 protein, CDR3 DNA. D genes are given only for firm matches. Clone size is given for some rows only: seen once, a few or many times, or a class if the clone is expanded.

TRBV11-2,TRBD1,NA,TRBJ1-2,CASSFNRGDNYGYTF,TGTGCCAGCAGCTTCAACAGGGGCGATAACTATGGCTACACCTTC
TRBV5-1,NA,NA,TRBJ2-5,CASSFTGKRETQYF,TGCGCCAGCAGCTTTACAGGGAAACGAGAGACCCAGTACTTC
TRBV10-3,TRBD2,NA,TRBJ2-3,CAISAMAGEGTDTQYF,TGTGCTATCAGTGCAATGGCGGGAGAAGGCACAGATACGCAGTATTTT
TRBV5-1,NA,NA,TRBJ1-6,CASSLGSARPYNSPLHF,TGCGCCAGCAGCTTGGGGTCAGCGCGGCCCTATAATTCACCCCTCCACTTT
TRBV11-2,NA,NA,TRBJ2-7,CASSLGRKASYEQYF,TGTGCCAGCAGCTTGGGCAGAAAAGCCTCCTACGAGCAGTACTTC
TRBV28,NA,NA,TRBJ1-5,CASSLPGFSNQPQHF,TGTGCCAGCAGTTTACCCGGTTTTAGCAATCAGCCCCAGCATTTT
TRBV30,NA,NA,TRBJ1-6,CAWSVPGTARETHSPLHF,TGTGCCTGGAGTGTTCCAGGTACCGCGCGGGAGACTCATTCACCCCTCCACTTT
TRBV7-9,TRBD2,NA,TRBJ2-3,CAGGTSGNTDTQYF,TGTGCCGGGGGTACTAGCGGGAACACAGATACGCAGTATTTT
TRBV7-9,NA,NA,TRBJ2-7,CASSLSRDYEQYF,TGTGCCAGCAGCTTATCAAGGGACTACGAGCAGTACTTC
TRBV18,NA,NA,TRBJ1-2,CASSPGLQGVDGYTF,TGTGCCAGCTCACCCGGACTACAGGGTGTGGATGGCTACACCTTC
TRBV9,TRBD2,NA,TRBJ2-3,CASRGGGTDTQYF,TGTGCCAGCCGGGGGGGAGGCACAGATACGCAGTATTTT
TRBV21-1,NA,once,TRBJ2-7,CASSKEREYEQYF,TGTGCCAGCAGCAAGGAGCGGGAATACGAGCAGTACTTC
TRBV5-8,NA,NA,TRBJ2-5,CASSLDLTARETQYF,TGTGCCAGCAGCTTGGATCTCACAGCACGGGAGACCCAGTACTTC
TRBV5-1,TRBD1,NA,TRBJ2-7,CASSIRDRGGEQYF,TGCGCCAGCAGCATCCGGGACAGGGGAGGCGAGCAGTACTTC
TRBV2,NA,NA,TRBJ1-1,CASSEMGMAEAFF,TGTGCCAGCAGTGAAATGGGGATGGCTGAAGCTTTCTTT
TRBV19,NA,NA,TRBJ1-5,CASSNQGHGQPQHF,TGTGCCAGTAGTAACCAGGGTCACGGTCAGCCCCAGCATTTT
TRBV5-6,NA,NA,TRBJ2-4,CASSLAGERAKNIQYF,TGTGCCAGCAGCTTGGCAGGGGAGAGGGCCAAAAACATTCAGTACTTC
TRBV13,NA,NA,TRBJ2-2,CASSTPLAGELFF,TGTGCCAGCAGCACTCCTTTGGCCGGGGAGCTGTTTTTT
TRBV19,TRBD1,NA,TRBJ2-7,CASSQGALDEQYF,TGTGCCAGTAGTCAGGGGGCTCTGGACGAGCAGTACTTC
TRBV28,NA,NA,TRBJ2-3,CASSPWTGVTQYF,TGTGCCAGCAGCCCCTGGACGGGAGTGACGCAGTATTTT
TRBV29-1,NA,NA,TRBJ2-7,CSVVWGSYEQYF,TGCAGCGTTGTTTGGGGCTCCTACGAGCAGTACTTC
TRBV29-1,NA,few,TRBJ2-7,CSVERFGAEQYF,TGCAGCGTTGAGAGATTTGGGGCCGAGCAGTACTTC
TRBV7-2,NA,NA,TRBJ2-3,CASSLATIAVGFPDTQYF,TGTGCCAGCAGCTTAGCTACCATAGCGGTTGGTTTTCCAGATACGCAGTATTTT
TRBV27,TRBD2,NA,TRBJ2-1,CASSLSGTSGYNEQFF,TGTGCCAGCAGTTTATCTGGGACTAGCGGATACAATGAGCAGTTCTTC
TRBV4-3,NA,NA,TRBJ1-2,CASSQAQINYGYTF,TGCGCCAGCAGCCAAGCACAAATTAACTATGGCTACACCTTC
TRBV7-2,NA,NA,TRBJ1-1,CASSLATSGTEAFF,TGTGCCAGCAGCTTAGCTACTTCGGGCACTGAAGCTTTCTTT
TRBV27,TRBD2,NA,TRBJ2-3,CASSSRLAADTQYF,TGTGCCAGCAGTTCCCGACTAGCCGCAGATACGCAGTATTTT
TRBV7-2,TRBD1,NA,TRBJ1-2,CASSPQGGAYYGYTF,TGTGCCAGCAGCCCCCAAGGGGGCGCTTACTATGGCTACACCTTC
TRBV6-1,NA,NA,TRBJ2-7,CASSMGFKAPAEQYF,TGTGCCAGCAGTATGGGGTTTAAAGCACCGGCCGAGCAGTACTTC
TRBV7-6,NA,few,TRBJ1-5,CASSLGGIQPQHF,TGTGCCAGCAGCTTAGGAGGAATTCAGCCCCAGCATTTT
TRBV6-5,NA,NA,TRBJ1-2,CASSVRNYGYTF,TGTGCCAGCAGTGTACGGAACTATGGCTACACCTTC
TRBV6-5,TRBD1,NA,TRBJ1-3,CASSRDSSGNTIYF,TGTGCCAGCTCGAGGGACAGCTCTGGAAACACCATATATTTT
TRBV5-1,NA,few,TRBJ2-5,CASSLAIVRGGETQYF,TGCGCCAGCAGCTTGGCTATAGTCAGGGGCGGAGAGACCCAGTACTTC
TRBV7-9,NA,few,TRBJ1-2,CASSLSRPGLPYGYTF,TGTGCCAGCAGCTTATCCCGCCCGGGACTTCCCTATGGCTACACCTTC
TRBV11-3,NA,NA,TRBJ2-1,CASSLSGGSYNEQFF,TGTGCCAGCAGCCTGAGTGGGGGTTCCTACAATGAGCAGTTCTTC
TRBV28,TRBD2,NA,TRBJ2-2,CASRRLAGGLSGTGELFF,TGTGCCAGCAGACGACTAGCGGGAGGCCTATCGGGCACCGGGGAGCTGTTTTTT
TRBV7-8,NA,NA,TRBJ2-5,CASSLERRKKTQYF,TGTGCCAGCAGCTTAGAGCGCCGAAAGAAGACCCAGTACTTC
TRBV6-4,NA,NA,TRBJ1-4,CASSQTGGEKLFF,TGTGCCAGCAGCCAGACCGGGGGTGAAAAACTGTTTTTT
TRBV2,TRBD1,NA,TRBJ1-2,CASSEALTGVNGYTF,TGTGCCAGCAGTGAAGCCCTGACAGGGGTGAATGGCTACACCTTC
TRBV27,NA,NA,TRBJ2-2,CASSRFGELFF,TGTGCCAGCAGTAGGTTCGGGGAGCTGTTTTTT
TRBV11-2,TRBD1,NA,TRBJ1-5,CASSSGGTSNQPQHF,TGTGCCAGCAGCTCAGGGGGAACCAGCAATCAGCCCCAGCATTTT